The 21 T cell receptor beta chains below come from one sample, sequenced in a study of blood T cells in healthy people across ages. A second about 7 to 12 cycle PCR used barcoded and J-beta primers. TCRdb re-called the 5' RACE reads with MiXCR, one entry per CDR3 protein. The table lists over a million distinct CDR3 sequences, around 55% of them singletons. Sequenced input: blood. These receptors originate from a man in his late teens or twenties in good health.

J is TRBJ1-1 and V is TRBV30, with D hard to call. Trimming left V 1 base short and J 4 bases short, with 16 bases between. CDR1 GTSNPN and CDR2 SVGIG come from the germline V gene (reference sequence). CDR3 length equals 15 residues. CDR3 sequence (DNA): TGTGCCTGGAGTGGAGCTCTCATTGTCGGCACTGAAGCTTTCTTT. Amino acids: CAWSGALIVGTEAFF. Supplemented by reference TRBV30 and TRBJ1-1, the full variable domain reads SQTIHQWPATLVQPVGSPLSLECTVEGTSNPNLYWYRQAAGRGLQLLFYSVGIGQISSEVPQNLSASRPQDRQFILSSKKLLLSDSGFYLCAWSGALIVGTEAFFGQGTRLTVV.

V is TRBV18 and J is TRBJ2-1; D uncertain. Germline assignment: CDR1 KGHSH and CDR2 LQKENI. The length of the CDR3 is 13 residues. Trimming left V 5 bases short and J 3 bases short, with 8 bases between. This CDR3 reads CASSTTDYNEQFF. DNA for the CDR3: TGTGCCAGCTCAACGACGGACTACAATGAGCAGTTCTTC.

The chain uses TRBV28 and TRBJ2-5; 8 bases line up with TRBD2. This CDR3 region has 15 residues. Trimming removed 3 bases from V and 5 bases from J; junction bases left unmatched: 8. Germline loops: CDR1 MDHEN, CDR2 SYDVKM. The CDR3 region has the DNA TGTGCCAGCAGTTTCGTTATTCCGGGAGGGGAGACCCAGTACTTC. This encodes CASSFVIPGGETQYF.

The chain carries TRBV14 and TRBJ1-2; 8 bases are shared with TRBD1. J gave up 2 bases and V 5 bases, and 4 bases lay outside the gene matches. The V gene's germline CDR1 is SGHDN and CDR2 FVKESK. The CDR3 has 14 residues. The CDR3 DNA sequence: TGTGCCAGCAGCTACAACAGGGGGAACTATGGCTACACCTTC. This encodes CASSYNRGNYGYTF.

The chain uses TRBV2 and TRBJ2-1; D is undetermined. CDR1 and CDR2 from the germline V gene are SNHLY and FYNNEI. The CDR3 consists of 15 residues. V gave up 6 bases and J gave up 1 base, with 13 bases separating them. The CDR3 nucleotides are TGTGCCAGCAGCGTACCGGGCCAATCCTACAATGAGCAGTTCTTC. Translating gives CASSVPGQSYNEQFF. The variable domain in full, with the rest retrieved from reference TRBV2 and TRBJ2-1, is EPEVTQTPSHQVTQMGQEVILRCVPISNHLYFYWYRQILGQKVEFLVSFYNNEISEKSEIFDDQFSVERPDGSNFTLKIRSTKLEDSAMYFCASSVPGQSYNEQFFGPGTRLTVL.

This CDR3 is CASSYQPGPESYNEQFF. The CDR3 nucleotides read TGTGCCAGCAGCTATCAACCGGGTCCTGAGTCCTACAATGAGCAGTTCTTC. J is TRBJ2-1 and V is TRBV13; no clear D gene. This CDR3 is 17 amino acids long. V was clipped by 4 bases and J by 1 base, with 17 bases between them. The germline gives CDR1 PRHDT, CDR2 FYEKMQ (reference sequence).

A few counts support this clonotype. The chain recombines TRBV6-6 with TRBJ2-2; unclear D gene. Germline assignment: CDR1 MNHNY and CDR2 SVGAGI (reference sequence). Between the trimmed V and J ends, which lost 0 bases and 6 bases, there was a span of 5 bases. The CDR3 sequence is 13 residues long. CDR3 amino acids: CASSYSFAGELFF. The CDR3 nucleotides are TGTGCCAGCAGTTACTCGTTTGCCGGGGAGCTGTTTTTT.

The rearrangement joins TRBV12-3 or TRBV12-4 to TRBJ1-1, with 8 positions matching TRBD1. The CDR3 extends over 15 amino acids. The V and J ends lost 5 bases and 4 bases, in that order; junction bases with no gene match: 9. CDR3 sequence: CASSKTGGAGTEAFF. In DNA form, the CDR3 reads TGTGCCAGCAGTAAAACAGGGGGAGCGGGCACTGAAGCTTTCTTT.

The J gene is TRBJ1-5, the V gene TRBV10-3; D is unclear. V was shortened by 5 bases and J by 2 bases, with 19 bases between the two germline ends. CDR1 is ENHRY and CDR2 is SYGVKD in the germline V gene. The CDR3 is 17 residues long. CDR3 DNA: TGTGCCATCAGTCCTTCGGATCCCATGGTCGGCAATCAGCCCCAGCATTTT. This gives the protein CAISPSDPMVGNQPQHF.

This clonotype was picked up a small number of times. CDR3 nucleotides: TGTGCCAGCAGCTTAGAGTCTGGGACAGCTTTCTTT. It yields the protein CASSLESGTAFF. V usage is TRBV7-9 and J usage is TRBJ1-1, with a possible D match to TRBD1 (5 bases). CDR1 and CDR2 (germline): SEHNR, FQNEAQ (reference sequence). The CDR3 runs 12 residues. V was clipped by 1 base and J by 10 bases, with 10 bases between them.

The chain carries TRBV6-2 or TRBV6-3 and TRBJ2-1, with D possibly matching TRBD1 (6 bases). Germline V gene sequence: CDR1 MNHEY, CDR2 SVGEGT. V was trimmed by 4 bases and J by 4 bases, leaving 14 bases between them. The CDR3 sequence is 15 residues long. CDR3 region: CASSFPGQLYNEQFF. CDR3 coding DNA: TGTGCCAGCAGTTTCCCGGGACAACTATACAATGAGCAGTTCTTC.

This clonotype was detected only a few times. The chain is built from TRBV4-2 and TRBJ2-3, with D unclear. Germline V lookup: CDR1 LGHNA, CDR2 YNFKEQ. Trimming shortened V by 0 bases and J by 0 bases, and 10 bases separated the two germline ends. The CDR3 is 16 amino acids. The DNA of the CDR3 is TGTGCCAGCAGCCAAGATATTACTTTAAGCACAGATACGCAGTATTTT. Translated, it gives CASSQDITLSTDTQYF.

This clonotype was seen a few times. V gene TRBV29-1 combines with J gene TRBJ2-5; TRBD1 matches at 9 bases. CDR3 length: 14 residues. Germline-derived CDR1 and CDR2 are SQVTM and ANQGSEA. V lost 6 bases, J lost 5 bases, and 10 bases stayed unmatched. The DNA of the CDR3 is TGCAGCGTAACATCGCGGACAGGGGAGGAGACCCAGTACTTC. Its translation is CSVTSRTGEETQYF.

Many counts were recorded for this clonotype. The gene calls are TRBV29-1 and TRBJ1-2; 7 bases are a match to TRBD1. Germline CDR1 and CDR2: SQVTM and ANQGSEA. V gave up 4 bases and J gave up 6 bases; unmatched junction bases: 5. This CDR3 is built from 12 residues. CDR3 region: CSVGRDRDGYTF. The CDR3 DNA sequence: TGCAGCGTTGGCCGGGACAGAGATGGCTACACCTTC.

This clonotype was counted at least ten times. The chain couples TRBV9 to TRBJ2-3, with D perhaps TRBD1 or TRBD2 (5 bases each). Trimming left V 3 bases short and J 8 bases short, with 16 bases between. The CDR3 totals 14 residues. CDR1 and CDR2 from the germline V gene are SGDLS and YYNGEE. The CDR3 DNA is TGTGCCAGCAGCGCGGGGCCCGCAGTCGTTACGCAGTATTTT. It specifies CASSAGPAVVTQYF.

The chain joins TRBV20-1 to TRBJ1-6; D unclear. Trimming took 6 bases from V and 8 from J, leaving 14 bases between them. Germline V gene lookup returns CDR1 DFQATT and CDR2 SNEGSKA (reference sequence). The length of the CDR3 is 13 residues. CDR3 DNA: TGCAGTGCAAGGCCCCAGAATGATTCACCCCTCCACTTT. Encoded protein: CSARPQNDSPLHF.

This clonotype has a single count. The chain combines TRBV2 with TRBJ1-2; a weak D match, TRBD1 (5 bases). Looked up from germline, CDR1 is SNHLY and CDR2 is FYNNEI. CDR3 length equals 15 residues. V was shortened by 4 bases and J by 8 bases, with 20 bases between the two germline ends. Here the CDR3 DNA reads TGTGCCAGCAGTGGCCGAGGGGAGGACGGTCTCGGCTACACCTTC. This gives the protein CASSGRGEDGLGYTF.

The chain combines TRBV7-6 with TRBJ2-7; no firm D call. Deletions cut 1 base from V and 0 bases from J, with 13 bases between. The CDR3 has 16 amino acids. Looked up from germline, CDR1 is SGHVS and CDR2 is FNYEAQ. The CDR3 DNA reads TGTGCCAGCAGCTTAGAAAGGTTTCCAAGCTCCTACGAGCAGTACTTC. It yields the protein CASSLERFPSSYEQYF. Complete variable domain (other parts from reference TRBV7-6 and TRBJ2-7): GAGVSQSPRYKVTKRGQDVALRCDPISGHVSLYWYRQALGQGPEFLTYFNYEAQQDKSGLPNDRFSAERPEGSISTLTIQRTEQRDSAMYRCASSLERFPSSYEQYFGPGTRLTVT.

This clonotype was detected only a few times. This sequence joins TRBV12-3 or TRBV12-4 and TRBJ2-7; D perhaps matches TRBD1 (6 bases). This CDR3 region has 16 residues. V was cut by 5 bases and J by 2 bases, with 19 bases left in between. The CDR3 loop reads CASSTHLPTGAYEQYF. In DNA form, the CDR3 reads TGTGCCAGCAGTACCCACCTGCCGACAGGAGCCTACGAGCAGTACTTC.

This clonotype was recorded once. CDR3 in amino acids: CASSSASRIGQETQYF. The CDR3 coding sequence is TGTGCCAGCAGCTCGGCGTCGAGGATTGGACAAGAGACCCAGTACTTC. The V gene is TRBV2, the J gene TRBJ2-5; the D is unclear. The CDR3 has 16 residues. Germline-derived CDR1 and CDR2 are SNHLY and FYNNEI. The ends were cut back, 6 bases at V and 2 bases at J, with 19 bases in the middle.

The chain recombines TRBV3-1 with TRBJ1-1; D is uncertain. Germline CDR1 reads LGHDT; CDR2 reads YNNKEL (reference sequence). Trimming took 3 bases from V and 0 from J, leaving 5 bases between them. There are 13 residues in the CDR3. CDR3 sequence reads: CASSQYMNTEAFF. The CDR3 nucleotides are TGTGCCAGCAGCCAGTACATGAACACTGAAGCTTTCTTT.